The 22 T cell receptor beta chains below come from one sample, sequenced in a study of blood T cell repertoires in COVID-19. Libraries were prepared by immunoSEQ multiplex PCR; TCRdb keeps only in-frame clonotypes and omits some of them. The sample consists of roughly 130,000 clones, approximately 88% of them appearing once. The sample comprised peripheral blood. The receptors were sampled from a woman aged 25 to 39 who had recovered from COVID-19.

This rearrangement joins TRBV5-1 to TRBJ2-4; TRBD1 matches 8 bases. Per germline, CDR1 SGHRS and CDR2 YFSETQ. CDR3 length: 16 amino acids. The junction had 7 bases not matched to a gene; V was cut back by 0 bases and J by 5 bases. CDR3 residues: CASSLATGAGENIQYF. The CDR3 DNA sequence: TGCGCCAGCAGCTTGGCGACAGGGGCCGGAGAAAACATTCAGTACTTC.

The rearrangement joins TRBV19 to TRBJ1-1; no firm D call. There are 14 residues in the CDR3. Germline V gene lookup returns CDR1 LNHDA and CDR2 SQIVND (reference sequence). V gave up 3 bases and J gave up 1 base, with 9 bases separating them. The chain's CDR3 is CASSIWQANTEAFF. The CDR3 DNA sequence: TGTGCCAGTAGTATTTGGCAGGCGAACACTGAAGCTTTCTTT. Together with reference TRBV19 and TRBJ1-1, the CDR3 gives the full variable domain: DGGITQSPKYLFRKEGQNVTLSCEQNLNHDAMYWYRQDPGQGLRLIYYSQIVNDFQKGDIAEGYSVSREKKESFPLTVTSAQKNPTAFYLCASSIWQANTEAFFGQGTRLTVV.

The table lists this clone with a few counts. Other DNA sequences in the sample encode the same CDR3. The J gene is TRBJ2-7, the V gene TRBV2, with 7 bases that match TRBD1. The germline V gene has CDR1 SNHLY and CDR2 FYNNEI. This CDR3 is built from 14 residues. The junction had 2 bases not matched to a gene; V was cut back by 2 bases and J by 1 base. The CDR3 sequence: CASSEQGESYEQYF. CDR3 DNA: TGTGCCAGCAGTGAACAGGGGGAATCCTACGAGCAGTACTTC.

V usage is TRBV4-1 and J usage is TRBJ2-7; 9 bases map to TRBD2. The CDR3 has 14 residues. Germline assignment: CDR1 MGHRA and CDR2 YSYEKL. J was trimmed by 2 bases and V by 1 base; bases with no gene match: 0. The CDR3 protein is CASSQGGGAYEQYF. DNA of the CDR3: TGCGCCAGCAGCCAAGGCGGGGGGGCCTACGAGCAGTACTTC.

A single count supports this clone. This chain uses TRBV7-9 with TRBJ2-3; a weak D match, TRBD2 (5 bases). V lost 1 base and J lost 4, with 6 bases in between. The CDR3 spans 13 residues. Germline lookup yields CDR1 SEHNR and CDR2 FQNEAQ (reference sequence). Here the CDR3 reads CASSLGSADTQYF. The DNA of the CDR3 is TGTGCCAGCAGCTTAGGTAGCGCAGATACGCAGTATTTT.

The J gene is TRBJ2-7, the V gene TRBV6-2 or TRBV6-3, with 9 bases that match TRBD1. The CDR3 spans 15 residues. With 2 bases clipped from V and 3 bases from J, the junction kept 5 bases outside the gene matches. Germline assignment: CDR1 MNHEY and CDR2 SVGEGT. Written as DNA, the CDR3 is TGTGCCAGCAGTTACGATGGGACAGGGTTCTACGAGCAGTACTTC. It codes for CASSYDGTGFYEQYF.

The chain employs TRBV12-3 or TRBV12-4 and TRBJ1-3; D remains ambiguous. The CDR3 extends over 13 amino acids. V was shortened by 6 bases and J by 0 bases, with 6 bases between the two germline ends. CDR3 DNA sequence: TGTGCCAGCAGCTTCGTCTCTGGAAACACCATATATTTT. Protein sequence: CASSFVSGNTIYF.

The chain joins TRBV27 to TRBJ2-7; 7 nucleotides line up with TRBD2. The CDR3 has 14 residues. The germline gives CDR1 MNHEY, CDR2 SMNVEV (reference sequence). V shed 4 bases and J 4 bases; nucleotides not matched to a gene: 7. CDR3 in DNA: TGTGCCAGCAGTTCGGGACTACCCACTTACGAGCAGTACTTC. It translates to CASSSGLPTYEQYF.

The chain couples TRBV3-1 (or the pseudogene TRBV3-2) to TRBJ2-1; D possibly corresponds to TRBD1 (6 bases). Germline values: CDR1 LGHDT, CDR2 YNNKEL (reference sequence). The CDR3 covers 14 residues. V lost 1 base and J lost 8, with 12 bases in between. The CDR3 spells CASSQGLGAYEQFF. As DNA, the CDR3 is TGTGCCAGCAGCCAAGGGCTGGGGGCATATGAGCAGTTCTTC.

This chain links TRBV9 with TRBJ2-2; TRBD1 matches at 11 bases. V shed 0 bases, J shed 7 bases, and the junction held 5 bases outside the gene matches. This CDR3 has 16 amino acids. CDR1 SGDLS and CDR2 YYNGEE come from the germline V gene. This CDR3 reads CASSVGDRGMSGELFF. As DNA, the CDR3 is TGTGCCAGCAGCGTAGGGGACAGGGGGATGAGCGGGGAGCTGTTTTTT. Full variable domain (remainder filled in from reference TRBV9 and TRBJ2-2): DSGVTQTPKHLITATGQRVTLRCSPRSGDLSVYWYQQSLDQGLQFLIQYYNGEERAKGNILERFSAQQFPDLHSELNLSSLELGDSALYFCASSVGDRGMSGELFFGEGSRLTVL.

This chain connects TRBV7-2 to TRBJ2-7, with D maybe TRBD1 (6 bases). Looked up from germline, CDR1 is SGHTA and CDR2 is FQGNSA. Trimming took off 4 bases at V and 3 bases at J, with 10 bases between the two ends. The CDR3 contains 13 residues. The CDR3 is CASSSDRYYEQYF. The CDR3 region has the DNA TGTGCCAGCAGCTCCGACAGGTACTACGAGCAGTACTTC.

This clone has ten or more counts. The V gene is TRBV2, the J gene TRBJ1-5; 7 bases line up with TRBD1. The trim removed 6 bases at V and 5 bases at J, leaving 7 bases unmatched. This CDR3 region has 14 residues. Germline V gene lookup returns CDR1 SNHLY and CDR2 FYNNEI. CDR3 residues: CASSPRQGDQPQHF. CDR3 bases: TGTGCCAGCAGCCCCCGGCAGGGGGATCAGCCCCAGCATTTT.

The chain is built from TRBV14 and TRBJ2-5; possible D gene TRBD2, 7 bases. Germline V gene sequence: CDR1 SGHDN, CDR2 FVKESK. The CDR3 contains 16 residues. V was pared by 3 bases and J by 5 bases, with 19 bases between. In DNA, the CDR3 is TGTGCCAGCAGCCAGTCGCGGGGGCCCCTCGGTGAGACCCAGTACTTC. Its translation: CASSQSRGPLGETQYF.

The V and J genes are TRBV19 and TRBJ1-5; D is unresolved. This CDR3 has 14 amino acids. Germline values: CDR1 LNHDA, CDR2 SQIVND (reference sequence). Between the trimmed V and J ends, which lost 5 bases and 3 bases, there was a span of 11 bases. CDR3 sequence (DNA): TGTGCCAGTAGTGATAGAAACGCCAATCAGCCCCAGCATTTT. Translating it yields CASSDRNANQPQHF.

This clone was counted many times. J is TRBJ2-2 and V is TRBV6-5; 7 nucleotides align to TRBD1. Looked up from germline, CDR1 is MNHEY and CDR2 is SVGAGI. Unmatched junction bases numbered 3, after V lost 5 bases and J lost 3 bases. The CDR3 has 14 amino acids. CDR3 bases: TGTGCCAGCAGTCTAGACAGGGACACCGGGGAGCTGTTTTTT. Amino acids: CASSLDRDTGELFF.

The gene calls are TRBV30 and TRBJ1-5, with TRBD1 matching 8 bases. This CDR3 comprises 13 residues. The junction had 8 bases not matched to a gene; V was cut back by 3 bases and J by 10 bases. Germline V lookup: CDR1 GTSNPN, CDR2 SVGIG (reference sequence). The CDR3 region has the DNA TGTGCCTGGAGACCGACAGGGGATTTCCCCCAGCATTTT. It is translated as CAWRPTGDFPQHF.

This rearrangement joins TRBV2 to TRBJ2-4; TRBD1 agrees at 8 bases. The germline CDR1 and CDR2 sequences are SNHLY and FYNNEI. There are 16 residues in the CDR3. The V segment lost 4 bases and the J segment 0 bases; nucleotides outside the gene matches: 5. CDR3 DNA: TGTGCCAGCAGTGGGCAGGGGGCGTTAGCCAAAAACATTCAGTACTTC. Translated: CASSGQGALAKNIQYF. Full variable domain (outside the CDR3, taken from reference TRBV2 and TRBJ2-4): EPEVTQTPSHQVTQMGQEVILRCVPISNHLYFYWYRQILGQKVEFLVSFYNNEISEKSEIFDDQFSVERPDGSNFTLKIRSTKLEDSAMYFCASSGQGALAKNIQYFGAGTRLSVL.

CDR3 in DNA: TGTGCCAGCAGTTCCGGGACAGGGCGCATTCAGTACTTC. This codes for CASSSGTGRIQYF. The V call is TRBV6-6, the J call TRBJ2-4, with 9 bases lining up with TRBD1. Germline lookup yields CDR1 MNHNY and CDR2 SVGAGI (reference sequence). The CDR3 runs 13 residues. V lost 4 bases to trimming and J lost 9 bases; unmatched junction nucleotides: 4.

This chain connects TRBV5-1 to TRBJ1-3, with 7 bases matching TRBD1. The junction had 14 bases not matched to a gene; V was cut back by 5 bases and J by 0 bases. The germline V gene has CDR1 SGHRS and CDR2 YFSETQ. CDR3 length: 18 residues. CDR3 nucleotide sequence: TGCGCCAGCAGGACAGGGTCACTAAGCCCGGGCTCTGGAAACACCATATATTTT. Protein sequence: CASRTGSLSPGSGNTIYF.

The chain carries TRBV7-3 and TRBJ2-7; 9 positions agree with TRBD2. This CDR3 region has 16 residues. CDR1 SGHTA and CDR2 FQGTGA come from the germline V gene. The trim removed 7 bases at V and 1 base at J, leaving 11 bases unmatched. The CDR3 sequence is CASNHGDSGRSYEQYF. The CDR3 DNA sequence: TGTGCCAGCAACCATGGGGATAGCGGGAGATCCTACGAGCAGTACTTC.

The CDR3 DNA follows: TGTGCCAGCAGTCAACTCAGCGGGAGGGACACCGGGGAGCTGTTTTTT. It yields the protein CASSQLSGRDTGELFF. The chain carries TRBV2 and TRBJ2-2, with 10 bases lining up with TRBD2. Germline V CDR1 and CDR2: SNHLY, FYNNEI. With 5 bases clipped from V and 3 bases from J, the junction kept 6 bases outside the gene matches. The length of the CDR3 is 16 residues.

This clone has more than one count but fewer than ten. The rearrangement uses TRBV6-5 and TRBJ1-5; 10 nucleotides match TRBD1. Trimming at V came to 6 bases and at J to 9 bases, leaving 5 bases not matched to a gene. The V gene's germline CDR1 is MNHEY and CDR2 SVGAGI. The CDR3 spans 13 residues. The CDR3 coding sequence is TGTGCCAGCAGAGGGACAGGGGAGTTGCCCCAGCATTTT. Amino acid sequence: CASRGTGELPQHF.